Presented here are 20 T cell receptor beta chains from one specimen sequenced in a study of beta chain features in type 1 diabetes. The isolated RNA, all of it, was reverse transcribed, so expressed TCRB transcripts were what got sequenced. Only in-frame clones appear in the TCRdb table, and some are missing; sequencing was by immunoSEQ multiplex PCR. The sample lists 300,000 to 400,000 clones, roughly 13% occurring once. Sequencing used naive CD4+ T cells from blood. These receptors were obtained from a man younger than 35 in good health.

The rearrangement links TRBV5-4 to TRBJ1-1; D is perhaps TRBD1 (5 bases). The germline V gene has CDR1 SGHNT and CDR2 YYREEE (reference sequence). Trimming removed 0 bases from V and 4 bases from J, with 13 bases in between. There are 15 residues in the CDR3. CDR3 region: CASSLALGQATEAFF. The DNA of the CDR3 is TGTGCCAGCAGCTTGGCCTTGGGGCAGGCCACTGAAGCTTTCTTT.

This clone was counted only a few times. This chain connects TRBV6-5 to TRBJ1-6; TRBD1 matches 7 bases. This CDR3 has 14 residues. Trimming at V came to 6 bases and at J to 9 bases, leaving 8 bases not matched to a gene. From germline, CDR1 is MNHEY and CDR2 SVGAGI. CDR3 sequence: CASSHDREGSPLHF. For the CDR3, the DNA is TGTGCCAGCAGCCACGACAGGGAAGGTTCACCCCTCCACTTT.

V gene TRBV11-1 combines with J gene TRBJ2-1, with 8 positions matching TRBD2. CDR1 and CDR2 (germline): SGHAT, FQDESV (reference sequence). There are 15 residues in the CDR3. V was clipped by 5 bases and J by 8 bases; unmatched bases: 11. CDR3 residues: CASSLGVAGRDEQFF. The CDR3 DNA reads TGTGCCAGCAGCCTCGGGGTAGCGGGAAGAGATGAGCAGTTCTTC.

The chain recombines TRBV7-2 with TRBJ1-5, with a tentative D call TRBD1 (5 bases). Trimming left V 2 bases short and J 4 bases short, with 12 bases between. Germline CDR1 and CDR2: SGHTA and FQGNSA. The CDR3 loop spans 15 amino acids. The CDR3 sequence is CASSLSGQGNQPQHF. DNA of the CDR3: TGTGCCAGCAGCTTATCTGGGCAGGGAAATCAGCCCCAGCATTTT.

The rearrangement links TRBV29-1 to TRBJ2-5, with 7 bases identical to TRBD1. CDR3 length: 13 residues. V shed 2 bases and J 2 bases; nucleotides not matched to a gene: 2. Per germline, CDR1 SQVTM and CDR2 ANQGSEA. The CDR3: CSVETRGQETQYF. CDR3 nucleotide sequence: TGCAGCGTTGAAACCAGGGGGCAAGAGACCCAGTACTTC.

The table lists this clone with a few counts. The CDR3, as DNA: TGTGCCAGCAGCGTAAGTTCAGGGCCCACAGATACGCAGTATTTT. Translation: CASSVSSGPTDTQYF. The chain uses TRBV5-4 and TRBJ2-3; weak D call: TRBD1 (5 bases). The germline V gene has CDR1 SGHNT and CDR2 YYREEE (reference sequence). Trimming pared 4 bases from V and 2 bases from J, leaving 14 bases between. The CDR3 runs 15 residues.

CDR3 region: CATSRDWSSGNTIYF. The DNA of the CDR3 is TGTGCCACCAGCAGAGACTGGAGCTCTGGAAACACCATATATTTT. The J gene is TRBJ1-3, the V gene TRBV15; D gene ambiguous. CDR3 length: 15 residues. V lost 0 bases and J lost 0, with 6 bases in between. The germline gives CDR1 LNHNV, CDR2 YYDKDF (reference sequence).

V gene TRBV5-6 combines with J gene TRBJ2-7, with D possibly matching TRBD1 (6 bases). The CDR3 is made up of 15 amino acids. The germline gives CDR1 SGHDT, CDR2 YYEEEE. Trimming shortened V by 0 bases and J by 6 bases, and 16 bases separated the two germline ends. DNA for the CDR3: TGTGCCAGCAGCTTGGGGACGCGGAGAGGGGGCGAGCAGTACTTC. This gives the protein CASSLGTRRGGEQYF.

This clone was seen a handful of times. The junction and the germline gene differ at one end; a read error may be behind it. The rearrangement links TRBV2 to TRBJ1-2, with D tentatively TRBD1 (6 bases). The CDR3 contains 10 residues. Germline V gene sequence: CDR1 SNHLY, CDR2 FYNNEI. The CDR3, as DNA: TGTGCCAGCACCGTCCCGGGACATGTTTTC. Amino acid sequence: CASTVPGHVF.

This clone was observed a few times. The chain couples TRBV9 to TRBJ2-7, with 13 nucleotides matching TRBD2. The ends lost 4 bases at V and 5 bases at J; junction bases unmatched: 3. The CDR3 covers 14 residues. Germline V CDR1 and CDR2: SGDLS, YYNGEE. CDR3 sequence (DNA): TGTGCCAGCAGCACTAGCGGGGGGGCCCACGAGCAGTACTTC. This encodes CASSTSGGAHEQYF.

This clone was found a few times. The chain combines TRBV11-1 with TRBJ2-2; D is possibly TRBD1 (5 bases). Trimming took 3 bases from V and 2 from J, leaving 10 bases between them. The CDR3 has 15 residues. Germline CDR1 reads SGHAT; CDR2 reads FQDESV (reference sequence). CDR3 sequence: CASSLRQINTGELFF. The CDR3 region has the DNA TGTGCCAGCAGCTTGCGACAGATCAACACCGGGGAGCTGTTTTTT.

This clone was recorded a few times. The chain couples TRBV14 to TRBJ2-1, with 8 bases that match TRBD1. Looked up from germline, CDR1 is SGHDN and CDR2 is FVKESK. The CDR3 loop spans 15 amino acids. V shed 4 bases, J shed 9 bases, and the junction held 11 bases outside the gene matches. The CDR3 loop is CASSLLGDRLREQFF. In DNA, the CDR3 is TGTGCCAGCAGCCTTCTTGGGGACAGGCTACGTGAGCAGTTCTTC.

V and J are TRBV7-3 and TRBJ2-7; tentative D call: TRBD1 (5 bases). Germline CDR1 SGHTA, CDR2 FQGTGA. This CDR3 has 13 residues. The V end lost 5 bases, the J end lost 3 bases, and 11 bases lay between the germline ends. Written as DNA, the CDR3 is TGTGCCAGCAGCCAGGGTCCGTTCTACGAGCAGTACTTC. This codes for CASSQGPFYEQYF. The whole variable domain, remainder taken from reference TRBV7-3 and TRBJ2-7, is GAGVSQTPSNKVTEKGKYVELRCDPISGHTALYWYRQSLGQGPEFLIYFQGTGAADDSGLPNDRFFAVRPEGSVSTLKIQRTERGDSAVYLCASSQGPFYEQYFGPGTRLTVT.

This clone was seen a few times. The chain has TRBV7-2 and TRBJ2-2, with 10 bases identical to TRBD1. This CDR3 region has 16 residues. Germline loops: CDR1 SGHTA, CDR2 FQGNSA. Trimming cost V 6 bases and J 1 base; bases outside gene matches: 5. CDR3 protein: CASRPTGGGNTGELFF. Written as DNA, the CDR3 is TGTGCCAGCAGGCCGACAGGGGGCGGGAACACCGGGGAGCTGTTTTTT.

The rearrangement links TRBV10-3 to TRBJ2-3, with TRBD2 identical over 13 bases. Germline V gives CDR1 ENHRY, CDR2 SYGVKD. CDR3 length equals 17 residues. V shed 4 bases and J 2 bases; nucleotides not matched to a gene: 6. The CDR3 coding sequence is TGTGCCATCAGTGCCCCGGGACTAGCGGGACCCACAGATACGCAGTATTTT. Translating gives CAISAPGLAGPTDTQYF.

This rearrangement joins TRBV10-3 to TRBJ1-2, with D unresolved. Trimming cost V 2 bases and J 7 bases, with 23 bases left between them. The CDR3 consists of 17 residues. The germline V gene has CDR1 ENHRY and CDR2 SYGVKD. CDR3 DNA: TGTGCCATCAGTGAGCGCCAACTCGGAGGTGTTCTTGGTGGCTACACCTTC. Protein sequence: CAISERQLGGVLGGYTF.

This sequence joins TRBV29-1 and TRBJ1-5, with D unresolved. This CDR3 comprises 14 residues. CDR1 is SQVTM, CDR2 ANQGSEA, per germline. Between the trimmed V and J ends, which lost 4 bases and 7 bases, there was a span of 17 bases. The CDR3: CSVGIGSGLQPQHF. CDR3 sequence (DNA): TGCAGCGTTGGAATCGGGAGCGGGCTACAGCCCCAGCATTTT.

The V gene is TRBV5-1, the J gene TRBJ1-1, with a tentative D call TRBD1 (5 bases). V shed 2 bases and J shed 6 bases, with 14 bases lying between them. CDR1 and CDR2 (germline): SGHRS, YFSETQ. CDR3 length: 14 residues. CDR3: CASSFGTTLAEAFF. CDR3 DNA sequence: TGCGCCAGCAGCTTTGGGACTACCCTCGCTGAAGCTTTCTTT.

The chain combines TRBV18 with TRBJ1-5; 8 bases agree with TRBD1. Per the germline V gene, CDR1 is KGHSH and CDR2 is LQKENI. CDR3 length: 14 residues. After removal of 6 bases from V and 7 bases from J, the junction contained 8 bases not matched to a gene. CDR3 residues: CASSPTGVGQPQHF. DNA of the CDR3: TGTGCCAGCTCTCCGACAGGGGTGGGCCAGCCCCAGCATTTT.

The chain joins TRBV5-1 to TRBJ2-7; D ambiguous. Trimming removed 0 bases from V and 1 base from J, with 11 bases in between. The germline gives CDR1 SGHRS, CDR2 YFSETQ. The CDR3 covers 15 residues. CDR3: CASSLGLRSSYEQYF. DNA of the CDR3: TGCGCCAGCAGCTTGGGACTTCGGAGTTCCTACGAGCAGTACTTC. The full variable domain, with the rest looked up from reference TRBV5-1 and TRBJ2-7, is KAGVTQTPRYLIKTRGQQVTLSCSPISGHRSVSWYQQTPGQGLQFLFEYFSETQRNKGNFPGRFSGRQFSNSRSEMNVSTLELGDSALYLCASSLGLRSSYEQYFGPGTRLTVT.